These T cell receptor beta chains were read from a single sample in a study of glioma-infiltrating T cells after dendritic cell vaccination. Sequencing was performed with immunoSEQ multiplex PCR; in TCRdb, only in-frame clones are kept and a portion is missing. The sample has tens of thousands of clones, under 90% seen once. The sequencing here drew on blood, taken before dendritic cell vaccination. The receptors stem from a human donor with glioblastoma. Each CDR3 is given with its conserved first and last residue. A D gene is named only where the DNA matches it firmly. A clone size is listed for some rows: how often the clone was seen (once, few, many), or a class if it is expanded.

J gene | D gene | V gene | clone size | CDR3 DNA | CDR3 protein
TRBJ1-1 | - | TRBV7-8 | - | TGTGCCAGCAGCTTAGGGACATGGGAGGACACTGAAGCTTTCTTT | CASSLGTWEDTEAFF
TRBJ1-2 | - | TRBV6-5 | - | TGTGCCAGCGCTGGGACCGGGAGGTATGGCTACACCTTC | CASAGTGRYGYTF
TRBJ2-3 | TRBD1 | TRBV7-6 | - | TGTGCCAGCAGCTCCGGGACAGATATTTTAAAGGCAGATACGCAGTATTTT | CASSSGTDILKADTQYF
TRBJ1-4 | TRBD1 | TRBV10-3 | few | TGTGCCATCAGTGACAGGGGGCGGGGTGAAAAACTGTTTTTT | CAISDRGRGEKLFF
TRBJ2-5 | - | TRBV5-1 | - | TGCGCCAGCAGCATGACTAGTCCACAAGAGACCCAGTACTTC | CASSMTSPQETQYF
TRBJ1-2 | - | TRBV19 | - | TGTGCCAGTAGTCCCAGACAGGACTACTATGGCTACACCTTC | CASSPRQDYYGYTF
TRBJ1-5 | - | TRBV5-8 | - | TGTGCCAGCAGCCCGGGTCTCCGTGGGAGTGATTTT | CASSPGLRGSDF
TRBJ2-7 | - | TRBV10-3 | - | TGTGCCATCAGTGAGGAGGGAACCTACGAGCAGTACTTC | CAISEEGTYEQYF
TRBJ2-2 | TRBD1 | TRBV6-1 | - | TGTGCCAGTAAGTCAGGGGGCGTGTACACCGGGGAGCTGTTTTTT | CASKSGGVYTGELFF
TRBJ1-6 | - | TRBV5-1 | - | TGCGCCAGCAGCTTGGTTGGGGGGGCGGATTCACCCCTCCACTTT | CASSLVGGADSPLHF
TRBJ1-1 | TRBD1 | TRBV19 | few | TGTGCCAGTAGTAAGACTCCGGGACAGGGGATGAACACTGAAGCTTTCTTT | CASSKTPGQGMNTEAFF
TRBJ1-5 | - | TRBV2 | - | TGTGCCAGCAGTGATTTACAACAGCCCCAGCATTTT | CASSDLQQPQHF
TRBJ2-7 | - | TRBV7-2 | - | TGTGCCAGCAGCTTAGCCGGGACAATCGTCTCCTACGAGCAGTACTTC | CASSLAGTIVSYEQYF
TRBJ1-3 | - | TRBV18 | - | TGTGCCAGCTCACAAAAGGAGGCAGAATCTGGAAACACCATATATTTT | CASSQKEAESGNTIYF
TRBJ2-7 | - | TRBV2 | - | TGTGCCAGCCTACAGGGAGGGTCCTACGAGCAGTACTTC | CASLQGGSYEQYF
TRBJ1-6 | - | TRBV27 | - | TGTGCCAGCAGTTTATCGGGAGGGGGACGGGGGGCCCTCCACTTT | CASSLSGGGRGALHF
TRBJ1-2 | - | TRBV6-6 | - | TGTGCCAGCAGTTACGTCGGTACCTATGGCTACACCTTC | CASSYVGTYGYTF
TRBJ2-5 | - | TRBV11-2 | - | TGTGCCAGCAGCCGTGGGGCGGTCGTGACCCAGTACTTC | CASSRGAVVTQYF
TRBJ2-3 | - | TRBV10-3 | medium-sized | TGTGCCATCAGATTATCAGGAGGGCCCACAGACGCTACGCAGTATTTT | CAIRLSGGPTDATQYF
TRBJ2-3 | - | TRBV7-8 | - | TGTGCCAGCAGCTCTCCGTTCACAGATACGCAGTATTTT | CASSSPFTDTQYF
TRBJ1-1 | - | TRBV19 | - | TGTGCCAGTAGTATTCTCCTTGGCACTGACACGGAAGCTTTCTTT | CASSILLGTDTEAFF
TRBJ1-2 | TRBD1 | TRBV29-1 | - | TGCAGCGTGGGGGGTTGGACAGGATATGGCTACACCTTC | CSVGGWTGYGYTF
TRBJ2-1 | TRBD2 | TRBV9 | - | TGTGCCAGCAGCGTAGATCGGATAGCGGGGTATGAGCAGTTCTTC | CASSVDRIAGYEQFF
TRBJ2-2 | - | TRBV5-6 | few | TGTGCCAGCAGGGTCGACAGCCTGGCTAAAACCGGGGAGCTGTTTTTT | CASRVDSLAKTGELFF